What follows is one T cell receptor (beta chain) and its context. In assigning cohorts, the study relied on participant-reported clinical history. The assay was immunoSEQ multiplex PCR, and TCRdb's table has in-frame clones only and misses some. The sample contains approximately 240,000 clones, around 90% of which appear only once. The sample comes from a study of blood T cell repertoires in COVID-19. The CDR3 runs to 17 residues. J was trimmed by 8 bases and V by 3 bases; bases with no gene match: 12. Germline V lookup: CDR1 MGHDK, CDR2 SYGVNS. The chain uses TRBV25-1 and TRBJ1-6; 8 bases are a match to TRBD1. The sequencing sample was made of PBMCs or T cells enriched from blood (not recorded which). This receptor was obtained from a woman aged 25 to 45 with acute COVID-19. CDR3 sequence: CASSDSRTGSSYSPLHF. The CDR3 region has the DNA TGTGCCAGCAGTGATTCCCGGACAGGGAGCAGTTATTCACCCCTCCACTTT.